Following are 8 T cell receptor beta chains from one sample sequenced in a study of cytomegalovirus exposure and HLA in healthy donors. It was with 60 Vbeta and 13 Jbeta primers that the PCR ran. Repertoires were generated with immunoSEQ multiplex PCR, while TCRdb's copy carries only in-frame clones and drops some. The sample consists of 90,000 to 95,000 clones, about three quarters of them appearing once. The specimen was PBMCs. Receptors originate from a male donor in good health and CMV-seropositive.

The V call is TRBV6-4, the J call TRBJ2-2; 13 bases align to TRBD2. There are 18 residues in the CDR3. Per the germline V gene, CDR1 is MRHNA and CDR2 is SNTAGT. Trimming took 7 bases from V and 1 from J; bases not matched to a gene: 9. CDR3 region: CASKIGTSGEVNTGELFF. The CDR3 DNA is TGTGCCAGCAAGATCGGGACTAGCGGGGAGGTGAACACCGGGGAGCTGTTTTTT.

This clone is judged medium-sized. CDR3 in amino acids: CASSPIGASGRNEQFF. For the CDR3, the DNA is TGTGCCAGCAGCCCCATCGGGGCTAGCGGGAGGAATGAGCAGTTCTTC. J is TRBJ2-1 and V is TRBV27, with 11 bases that match TRBD2. The CDR3 is 16 amino acids. The germline V gene encodes CDR1 MNHEY and CDR2 SMNVEV (reference sequence). V lost 6 bases to trimming and J lost 7 bases; unmatched junction nucleotides: 11.

The CDR3 region has the DNA TGTGCCTACAGGGAGAACACCGGGGAGCTGTTTTTT. It encodes CAYRENTGELFF. V usage is TRBV30 and J usage is TRBJ2-2; TRBD1 might be the D (6 bases). The CDR3 extends over 12 amino acids. V lost 7 bases and J lost 1, with 7 bases in between. Germline V CDR1 and CDR2: GTSNPN, SVGIG (reference sequence).

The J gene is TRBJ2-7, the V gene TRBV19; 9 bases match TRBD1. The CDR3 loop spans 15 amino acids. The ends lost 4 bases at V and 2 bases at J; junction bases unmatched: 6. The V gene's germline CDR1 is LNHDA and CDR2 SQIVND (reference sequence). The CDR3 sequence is CASSTTGGGPYEQYF. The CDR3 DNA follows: TGTGCCAGTAGTACTACAGGGGGCGGCCCCTACGAGCAGTACTTC.

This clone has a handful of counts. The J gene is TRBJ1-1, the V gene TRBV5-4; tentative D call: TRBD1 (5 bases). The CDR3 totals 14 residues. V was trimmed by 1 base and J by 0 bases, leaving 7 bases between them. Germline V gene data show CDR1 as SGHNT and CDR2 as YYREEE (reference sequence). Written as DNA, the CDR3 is TGTGCCAGCAGCTTGACAGGATTGAACACTGAAGCTTTCTTT. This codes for CASSLTGLNTEAFF.

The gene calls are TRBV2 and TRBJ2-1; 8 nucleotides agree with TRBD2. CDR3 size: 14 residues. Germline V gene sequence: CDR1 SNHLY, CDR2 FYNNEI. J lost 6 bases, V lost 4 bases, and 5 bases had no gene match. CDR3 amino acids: CASSAGLVFNEQFF. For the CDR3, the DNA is TGTGCCAGCAGTGCGGGACTAGTATTCAATGAGCAGTTCTTC.

Here the CDR3 DNA reads TGTGCCAGCTCACCCGGGACAGGGCCTTCACCCCTCCACTTT. This encodes CASSPGTGPSPLHF. This sequence joins TRBV18 and TRBJ1-6, with 9 bases fitting TRBD1. The CDR3 is 14 residues long. Germline loops: CDR1 KGHSH, CDR2 LQKENI. J lost 9 bases, V lost 3 bases, and 3 bases had no gene match.

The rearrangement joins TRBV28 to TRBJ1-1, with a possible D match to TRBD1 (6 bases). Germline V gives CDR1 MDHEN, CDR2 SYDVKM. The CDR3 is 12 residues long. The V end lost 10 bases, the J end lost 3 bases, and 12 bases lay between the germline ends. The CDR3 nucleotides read TGTGCCACCTTACAGGGATACACTGAAGCTTTCTTT. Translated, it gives CATLQGYTEAFF.